The 9 T cell receptor beta chains given below trace back to one sample, sequenced in a study of OX40 agonist ivuxolimab in advanced cancers. Only in-frame clones appear in the TCRdb table, and some are missing; sequencing was by immunoSEQ multiplex PCR. The sample records 30,000 to 40,000 clones, roughly nine tenths being singletons. Specimen: CD4+ or CD8+ T cells sorted from blood, collected in a trial of the OX40 agonist ivuxolimab. The receptors stem from an adult with an advanced solid tumor such as melanoma, head and neck, liver or kidney cancer.

This clone was detected only a few times. The V gene is TRBV28, the J gene TRBJ1-4; no clear D. This CDR3 spans 16 amino acids. The V gene's germline CDR1 is MDHEN and CDR2 SYDVKM. V shed 4 bases and J shed 0 bases, with 12 bases lying between them. CDR3 amino acids: CASSSPGSSTNEKLFF. Written as DNA, the CDR3 is TGTGCCAGCAGTTCTCCAGGATCCTCAACTAATGAAAAACTGTTTTTT.

The chain links TRBV11-3 to TRBJ1-2, with D unclear. V was cut by 0 bases and J by 3 bases, with 14 bases left in between. This CDR3 contains 16 residues. Germline CDR1 and CDR2: SGHNT and YENEEA. The CDR3 is CASSLEGSASDYGYTF. CDR3 nucleotides: TGTGCCAGCAGCTTAGAGGGATCTGCCTCGGACTATGGCTACACCTTC.

This chain joins TRBV29-1 and TRBJ2-5; D may be TRBD1 or TRBD2 (6 bases each). This CDR3 has 15 residues. V lost 8 bases, J lost 4 bases, and 23 bases lay in between. The germline V gene encodes CDR1 SQVTM and CDR2 ANQGSEA. CDR3 in DNA: TGCAGCACGGGGGCCGGCGCGTGGGTCTCAGAGACCCAGTACTTC. Protein product: CSTGAGAWVSETQYF.

The chain employs TRBV11-2 and TRBJ2-7; no clear D. V gave up 0 bases and J gave up 1 base, with 10 bases separating them. The CDR3 length is 15 residues. Germline assignment: CDR1 SGHAT and CDR2 FQNNGV. Here the CDR3 DNA reads TGTGCCAGCAGCTTAGACCCAGCGCGTTCCTACGAGCAGTACTTC. Its protein is CASSLDPARSYEQYF.

This rearrangement joins TRBV5-1 to TRBJ2-1; the match to TRBD2 covers 8 bases. This CDR3 is 16 amino acids long. The germline gives CDR1 SGHRS, CDR2 YFSETQ. V lost 2 bases to trimming and J lost 0 bases; unmatched junction nucleotides: 4. The CDR3: CASSFGSGDSYNEQFF. The DNA of the CDR3 is TGCGCCAGCAGCTTTGGTAGCGGGGACTCCTACAATGAGCAGTTCTTC.

The V call is TRBV5-1, the J call TRBJ1-1; D may be TRBD1 (5 bases). Trimming took off 0 bases at V and 0 bases at J, with 9 bases between the two ends. The CDR3 consists of 15 residues. CDR1 and CDR2 (germline): SGHRS, YFSETQ. The CDR3 DNA reads as TGCGCCAGCAGCTTGGCTGGGGGGTTGAACACTGAAGCTTTCTTT. Translated: CASSLAGGLNTEAFF.

The CDR3 loop reads CASSPSGQGVGTGELFF. As DNA, the CDR3 is TGTGCCAGCAGTCCCTCCGGACAGGGGGTTGGTACCGGGGAGCTGTTTTTT. The rearrangement uses TRBV27 and TRBJ2-2, with TRBD1 matching over 10 bases. Germline-derived CDR1 and CDR2 are MNHEY and SMNVEV (reference sequence). The CDR3 is 17 residues long. J lost 5 bases, V lost 5 bases, and 11 bases had no gene match.

The chain combines TRBV9 with TRBJ2-2; 10 nucleotides agree with TRBD1. The length of the CDR3 is 16 residues. Germline V gene lookup returns CDR1 SGDLS and CDR2 YYNGEE. Trimming at V came to 4 bases and at J to 3 bases, leaving 6 bases not matched to a gene. CDR3 region: CASSPGTGAYTGELFF. The CDR3 DNA reads as TGTGCCAGCAGCCCCGGGACAGGGGCTTACACCGGGGAGCTGTTTTTT.

The chain links TRBV28 to TRBJ1-4; a possible D gene is TRBD1 (6 bases). V lost 4 bases and J lost 8, with 8 bases in between. There are 12 residues in the CDR3. Germline CDR1 reads MDHEN; CDR2 reads SYDVKM. The CDR3 is CASSWRGEKLFF. CDR3 DNA: TGTGCCAGCAGTTGGAGGGGGGAAAAACTGTTTTTT. Variable domain in full (rest from reference TRBV28 and TRBJ1-4): DVKVTQSSRYLVKRTGEKVFLECVQDMDHENMFWYRQDPGLGLRLIYFSYDVKMKEKGDIPEGYSVSREKKERFSLILESASTNQTSMYLCASSWRGEKLFFGSGTQLSVL.